The sequence of this T cell receptor beta chain was determined in a study of CXCR3-negative and CXCR3-positive naive CD8 T cells. Study findings and constraints: Within a donor, both naive subsets shared TRBV-TRBJ usage, unlike memory cells. TCR strength was inferred from TRB CDR3 properties, while surface CD5 was comparable between naive subsets. For CXCR3-positive naive cells, TRB CDR3s were more hydrophobic than those of CXCR3-negative naive cells.

The authors gated naive CD8+ T cells as CD45RO-CCR7+CD27+CD95-. In preparing the TRB cDNA libraries, 5' RACE with UMI labels was used. TCRdb reprocessed the 5' RACE reads and reports one entry per CDR3 protein, with no DNA. This listing includes 69,000 or so distinct CDR3 sequences. A remark on this clonotype: No antigen is known for it.

The source material was naive CXCR3- CD8+ T cells from blood. Subset described: CD45RO-CCR7+CD27+CD95- naive CD8+ T cells lacking CXCR3 (TNR3-). This clonotype was sampled from a human donor in good health. Some clones in this sample may be carry-over from other donors' samples.

CDR3 loop: CASTTRDSSYEQYF. The V gene is TRBV7-9, the J gene TRBJ2-7; with no DNA, the TCRdb D assignment of TRBD1 cannot be verified. CDR1 and CDR2 (germline): SEHNR, FQNEAQ (reference sequence). This CDR3 has 14 residues.